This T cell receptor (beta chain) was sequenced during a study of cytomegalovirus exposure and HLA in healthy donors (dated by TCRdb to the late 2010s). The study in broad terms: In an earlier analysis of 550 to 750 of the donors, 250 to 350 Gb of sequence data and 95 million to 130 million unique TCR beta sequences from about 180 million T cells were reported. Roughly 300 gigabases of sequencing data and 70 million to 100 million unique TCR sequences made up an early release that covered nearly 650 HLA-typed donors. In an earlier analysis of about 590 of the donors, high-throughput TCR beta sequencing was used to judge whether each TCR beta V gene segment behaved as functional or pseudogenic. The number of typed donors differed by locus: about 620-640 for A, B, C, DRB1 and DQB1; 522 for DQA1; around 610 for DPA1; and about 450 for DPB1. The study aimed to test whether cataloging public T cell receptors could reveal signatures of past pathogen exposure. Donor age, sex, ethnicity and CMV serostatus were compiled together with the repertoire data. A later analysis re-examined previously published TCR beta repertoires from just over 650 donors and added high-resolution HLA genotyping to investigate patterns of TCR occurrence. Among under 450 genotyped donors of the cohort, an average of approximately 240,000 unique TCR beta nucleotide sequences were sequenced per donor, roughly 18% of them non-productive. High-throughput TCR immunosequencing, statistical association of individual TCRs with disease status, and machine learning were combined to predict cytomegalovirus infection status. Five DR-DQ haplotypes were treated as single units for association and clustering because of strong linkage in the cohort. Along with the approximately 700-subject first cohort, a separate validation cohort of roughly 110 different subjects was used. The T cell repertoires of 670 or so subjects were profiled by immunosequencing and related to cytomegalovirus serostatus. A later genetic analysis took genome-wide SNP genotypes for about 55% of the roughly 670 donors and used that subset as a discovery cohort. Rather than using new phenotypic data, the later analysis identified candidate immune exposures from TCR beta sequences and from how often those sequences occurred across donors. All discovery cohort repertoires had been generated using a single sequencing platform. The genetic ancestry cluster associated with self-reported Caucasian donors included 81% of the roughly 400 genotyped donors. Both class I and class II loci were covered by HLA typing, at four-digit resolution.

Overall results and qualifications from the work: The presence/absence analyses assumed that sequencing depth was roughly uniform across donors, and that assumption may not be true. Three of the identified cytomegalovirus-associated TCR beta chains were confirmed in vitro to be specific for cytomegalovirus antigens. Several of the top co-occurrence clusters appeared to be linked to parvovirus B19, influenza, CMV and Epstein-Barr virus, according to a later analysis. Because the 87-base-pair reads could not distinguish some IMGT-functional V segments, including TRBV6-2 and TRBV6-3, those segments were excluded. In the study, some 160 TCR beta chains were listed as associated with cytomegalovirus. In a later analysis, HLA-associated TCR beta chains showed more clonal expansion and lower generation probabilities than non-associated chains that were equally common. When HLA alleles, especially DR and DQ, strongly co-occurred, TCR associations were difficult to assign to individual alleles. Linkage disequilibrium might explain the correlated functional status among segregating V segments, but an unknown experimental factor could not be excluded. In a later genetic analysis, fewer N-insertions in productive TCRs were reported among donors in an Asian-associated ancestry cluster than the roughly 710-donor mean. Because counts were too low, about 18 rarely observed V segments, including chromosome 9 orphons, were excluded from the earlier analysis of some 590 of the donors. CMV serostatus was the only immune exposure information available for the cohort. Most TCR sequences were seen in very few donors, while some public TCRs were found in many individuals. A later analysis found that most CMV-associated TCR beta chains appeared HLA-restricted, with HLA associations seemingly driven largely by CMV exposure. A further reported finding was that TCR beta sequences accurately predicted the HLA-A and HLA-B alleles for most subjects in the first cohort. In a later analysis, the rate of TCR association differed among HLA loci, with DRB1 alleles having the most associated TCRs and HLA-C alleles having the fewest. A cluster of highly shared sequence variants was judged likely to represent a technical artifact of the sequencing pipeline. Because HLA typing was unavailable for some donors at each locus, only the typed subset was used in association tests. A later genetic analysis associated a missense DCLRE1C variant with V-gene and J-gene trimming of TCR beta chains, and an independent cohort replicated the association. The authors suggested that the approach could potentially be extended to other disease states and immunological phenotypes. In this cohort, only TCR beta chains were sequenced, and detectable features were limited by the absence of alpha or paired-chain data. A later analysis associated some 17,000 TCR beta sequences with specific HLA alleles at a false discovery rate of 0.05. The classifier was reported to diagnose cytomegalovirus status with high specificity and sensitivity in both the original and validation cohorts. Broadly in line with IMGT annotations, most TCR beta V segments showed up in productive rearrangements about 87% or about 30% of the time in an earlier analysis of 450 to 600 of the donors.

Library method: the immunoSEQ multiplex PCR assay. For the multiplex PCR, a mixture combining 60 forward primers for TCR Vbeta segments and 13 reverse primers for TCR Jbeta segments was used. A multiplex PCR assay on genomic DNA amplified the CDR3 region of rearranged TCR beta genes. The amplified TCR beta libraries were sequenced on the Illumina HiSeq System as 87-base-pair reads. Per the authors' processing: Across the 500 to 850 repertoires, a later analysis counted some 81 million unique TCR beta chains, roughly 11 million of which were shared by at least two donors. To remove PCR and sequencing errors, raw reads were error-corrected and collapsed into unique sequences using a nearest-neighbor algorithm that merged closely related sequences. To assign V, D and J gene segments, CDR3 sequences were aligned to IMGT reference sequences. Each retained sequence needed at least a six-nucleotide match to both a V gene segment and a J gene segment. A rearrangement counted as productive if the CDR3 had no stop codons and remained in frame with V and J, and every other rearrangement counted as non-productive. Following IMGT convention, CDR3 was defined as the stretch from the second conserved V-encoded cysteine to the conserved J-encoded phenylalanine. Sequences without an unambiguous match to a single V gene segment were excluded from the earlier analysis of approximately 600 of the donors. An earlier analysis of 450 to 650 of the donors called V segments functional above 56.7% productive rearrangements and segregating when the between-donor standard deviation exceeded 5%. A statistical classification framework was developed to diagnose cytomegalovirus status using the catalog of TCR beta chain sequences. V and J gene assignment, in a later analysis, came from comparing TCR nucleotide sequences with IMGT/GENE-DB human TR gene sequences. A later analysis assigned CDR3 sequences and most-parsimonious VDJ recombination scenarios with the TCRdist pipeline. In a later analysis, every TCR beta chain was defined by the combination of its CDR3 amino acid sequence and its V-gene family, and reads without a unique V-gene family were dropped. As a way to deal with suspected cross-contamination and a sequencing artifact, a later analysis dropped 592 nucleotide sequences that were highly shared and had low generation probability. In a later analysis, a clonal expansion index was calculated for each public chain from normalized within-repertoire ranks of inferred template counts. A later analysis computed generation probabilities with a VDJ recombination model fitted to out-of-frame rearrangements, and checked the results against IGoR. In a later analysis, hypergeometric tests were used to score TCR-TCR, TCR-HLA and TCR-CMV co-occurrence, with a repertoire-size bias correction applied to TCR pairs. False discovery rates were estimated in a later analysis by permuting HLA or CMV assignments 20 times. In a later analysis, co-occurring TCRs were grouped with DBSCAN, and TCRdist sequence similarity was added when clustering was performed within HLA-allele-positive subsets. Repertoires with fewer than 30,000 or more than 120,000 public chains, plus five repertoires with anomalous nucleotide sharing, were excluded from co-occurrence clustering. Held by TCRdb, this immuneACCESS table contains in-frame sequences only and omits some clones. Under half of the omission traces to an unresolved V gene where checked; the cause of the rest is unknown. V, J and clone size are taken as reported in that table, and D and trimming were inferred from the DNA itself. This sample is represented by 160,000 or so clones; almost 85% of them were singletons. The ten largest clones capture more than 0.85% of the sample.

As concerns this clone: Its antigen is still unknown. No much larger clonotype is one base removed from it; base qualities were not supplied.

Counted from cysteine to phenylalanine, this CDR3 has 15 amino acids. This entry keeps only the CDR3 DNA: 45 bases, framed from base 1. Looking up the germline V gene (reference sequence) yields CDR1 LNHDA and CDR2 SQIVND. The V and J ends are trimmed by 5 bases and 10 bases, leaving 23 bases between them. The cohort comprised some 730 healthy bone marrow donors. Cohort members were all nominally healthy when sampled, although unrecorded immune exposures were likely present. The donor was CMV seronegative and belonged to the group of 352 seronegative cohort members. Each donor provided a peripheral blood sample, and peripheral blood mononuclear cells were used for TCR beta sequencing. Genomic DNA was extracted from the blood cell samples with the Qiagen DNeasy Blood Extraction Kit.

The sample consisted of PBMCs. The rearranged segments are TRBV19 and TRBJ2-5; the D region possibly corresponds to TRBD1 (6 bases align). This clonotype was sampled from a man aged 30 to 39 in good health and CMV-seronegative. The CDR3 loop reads CASSHPGQPREGQYF. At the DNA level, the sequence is TGTGCCAGTAGTCATCCGGGACAACCAAGAGAGGGCCAGTACTTC. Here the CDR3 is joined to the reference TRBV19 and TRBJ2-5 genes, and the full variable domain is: DGGITQSPKYLFRKEGQNVTLSCEQNLNHDAMYWYRQDPGQGLRLIYYSQIVNDFQKGDIAEGYSVSREKKESFPLTVTSAQKNPTAFYLCASSHPGQPREGQYFGPGTRLLVL.